Listed below are T cell receptor beta chains from one sample, sequenced in a study of T cells after yellow fever vaccination. One entry per CDR3 protein results from TCRdb running MiXCR on the 5' RACE reads. The repertoire holds 300,000 or so distinct CDR3 sequences, around 13% seen once, with 0.4% to 0.55% in the top ten. The source material was CD4+ T cells sorted from PBMCs, sampled 45 days after the yellow fever booster vaccination. The source is a man aged 30 to 39 who received the YFV17D yellow fever vaccine. The CDR3 runs from the conserved cysteine through the conserved F or W. A D gene is named only where the DNA matches it firmly. Size is stated for part of the rows, as once, few or many counts, or as a class when the clone is expanded.

D gene	clone size	J gene	V gene	CDR3 protein	CDR3 DNA
-	many	TRBJ2-2	TRBV5-1	CASSLRGVNTGELFF	TGCGCCAGCAGCTTGAGAGGGGTTAACACCGGGGAGCTGTTTTTT
-	few	TRBJ2-7	TRBV20-1	CSARWSKQYEQYF	TGCAGTGCTAGATGGAGCAAACAGTACGAGCAGTACTTC
TRBD2	-	TRBJ2-5	TRBV5-6	CASSLVLAGGSYQETQYF	TGTGCCAGCAGCTTGGTGCTAGCGGGAGGGTCGTACCAAGAGACCCAGTACTTC
-	many	TRBJ2-3	TRBV20-1	CSARSGTWMQYF	TGCAGTGCTAGATCCGGGACTTGGATGCAGTATTTT
-	-	TRBJ2-5	TRBV20-1	CSAAPIVRGQETQYF	TGCAGTGCTGCCCCAATAGTGCGCGGCCAAGAGACCCAGTACTTC
-	-	TRBJ1-1	TRBV5-1	CASSLAGPLNTEAFF	TGCGCCAGCAGCTTGGCGGGACCGCTGAACACTGAAGCTTTCTTT
-	few	TRBJ2-1	TRBV9	CASSALGGGYNEQFF	TGTGCCAGCAGCGCCCTTGGTGGGGGCTACAATGAGCAGTTCTTC
TRBD2	few	TRBJ2-1	TRBV6-2/TRBV6-3	CASSKPGLAGFNEQFF	TGTGCCAGCAGTAAGCCGGGACTAGCGGGATTCAATGAGCAGTTCTTC
TRBD2	-	TRBJ2-5	TRBV5-1	CASSAGTSGNQETQYF	TGCGCCAGCAGCGCCGGGACTAGCGGGAACCAAGAGACCCAGTACTTC
-	many	TRBJ1-5	TRBV6-2/TRBV6-3	CASSRSPRGNQPQHF	TGTGCCAGCAGTAGAAGTCCGCGTGGCAATCAGCCCCAGCATTTT
-	few	TRBJ2-5	TRBV21-1	CASSKEGLAWKETQYF	TGTGCCAGCAGCAAAGAGGGACTAGCGTGGAAAGAGACCCAGTACTTC
-	many	TRBJ2-7	TRBV20-1	CSASGGTNLPYEQYF	TGCAGTGCTAGTGGGGGGACAAACTTGCCCTACGAGCAGTACTTC
TRBD2	-	TRBJ2-7	TRBV30	CAWSRGAGERSYEQYF	TGTGCCTGGAGTAGAGGGGCGGGAGAACGGTCCTACGAGCAGTACTTC
-	few	TRBJ2-3	TRBV4-3	CASSRNSGVGGDTQYF	TGCGCCAGCAGCCGGAACTCAGGGGTGGGAGGAGATACGCAGTATTTT
TRBD1	few	TRBJ1-2	TRBV11-2	CASSLGHTLDRAPYYGYTF	TGTGCCAGCAGCTTAGGACATACTTTGGACAGGGCACCTTACTATGGCTACACCTTC
-	few	TRBJ2-1	TRBV7-2	CASSSQRGATHNEQFF	TGTGCCAGCAGCTCCCAAAGAGGGGCCACCCACAATGAGCAGTTCTTC
-	-	TRBJ2-3	TRBV20-1	CSGIGIGDTQYF	TGCAGTGGAATAGGGATTGGTGATACGCAGTATTTT
TRBD2	many	TRBJ2-7	TRBV20-1	CSASLGLAASYEQYF	TGCAGTGCTAGTTTAGGACTAGCGGCCTCCTACGAGCAGTACTTC
-	-	TRBJ1-4	TRBV28	CASSGAEEKLFF	TGTGCCAGCAGCGGCGCCGAGGAGAAACTGTTTTTT
-	-	TRBJ2-7	TRBV7-9	CASSWAGADEQYF	TGTGCCAGCAGCTGGGCAGGGGCGGACGAGCAGTACTTC
TRBD1	-	TRBJ2-1	TRBV4-3	CASSPGTVNEQFF	TGCGCCAGCAGCCCCGGGACAGTCAATGAGCAGTTCTTC
-	few	TRBJ2-1	TRBV7-2	CASSLFERNEQFF	TGTGCCAGCAGCTTATTTGAGCGCAATGAGCAGTTCTTC
TRBD1	many	TRBJ2-7	TRBV20-1	CSARTGSAYEQYF	TGCAGTGCCAGGACAGGGTCGGCCTACGAGCAGTACTTC
-	few	TRBJ2-2	TRBV2	CASSPTQGTGELFF	TGTGCCAGCAGTCCTACACAGGGTACCGGGGAGCTGTTTTTT
-	many	TRBJ2-5	TRBV2	CASGNRVGETQYF	TGTGCCAGCGGGAACAGGGTCGGCGAGACCCAGTACTTC
-	-	TRBJ2-4	TRBV5-1	CASSLTEGNIQYF	TGCGCCAGCAGCTTGACGGAGGGAAACATTCAGTACTTC
-	few	TRBJ1-6	TRBV27	CASGGDHYNSPLHF	TGTGCCAGCGGCGGGGATCACTATAATTCACCCCTCCACTTT
-	few	TRBJ2-3	TRBV27	CASSSTVVAATDTQYF	TGTGCCAGCAGTTCAACAGTTGTTGCAGCGACAGATACGCAGTATTTT
-	few	TRBJ2-2	TRBV5-1	CASRSSANTGELFF	TGCGCCAGCAGGAGCAGCGCGAACACCGGGGAGCTGTTTTTT
-	few	TRBJ2-3	TRBV7-8	CASSLGGGAPRTDTQYF	TGTGCCAGCAGCTTAGGAGGGGGAGCGCCCCGGACGGATACGCAGTATTTT
-	-	TRBJ2-6	TRBV30	CAWSFSGGANVLTF	TGTGCCTGGAGTTTTTCGGGAGGGGCCAACGTCCTGACTTTC
-	-	TRBJ1-4	TRBV7-2	CASSFRTASEKLFF	TGTGCCAGCAGCTTCCGGACAGCTTCTGAAAAACTGTTTTTT
-	few	TRBJ1-4	TRBV20-1	CSAPISGSNEKLFF	TGCAGTGCCCCAATATCCGGCAGCAATGAAAAACTGTTTTTT
TRBD2	few	TRBJ2-3	TRBV20-1	CSAASGFLFGDTQYF	TGCAGTGCAGCTAGCGGGTTCCTCTTTGGGGATACGCAGTATTTT
-	-	TRBJ2-1	TRBV5-4	CASSLSATNEQFF	TGTGCCAGCAGCTTGAGTGCGACGAATGAGCAGTTCTTC
TRBD1	-	TRBJ2-1	TRBV20-1	CSARDGTGINYNEQFF	TGCAGTGCTAGAGATGGGACAGGGATTAATTACAATGAGCAGTTCTTC